This T cell receptor (beta chain) was profiled in a study of blood T cell repertoires in COVID-19. Study-level information: Samples taken during acute and convalescent COVID-19 were collected in the United States, Italy and Spain.

This CDR3 contains 14 residues. From germline, CDR1 is MNHEY and CDR2 SVGAGI. V lost 4 bases and J 4 bases, leaving 11 bases between the germline ends. TCRdb's table, derived via immunoSEQ multiplex PCR, lists solely in-frame clones and lacks some. The sample records 100,000 to 150,000 clones, 86% being singletons. Only one count was recorded for this clone. The chain couples TRBV6-5 to TRBJ1-3; tentative D call: TRBD1 (5 bases). The sequencing sample was made of peripheral blood. This receptor was identified in a human donor in a cohort sampled during active COVID-19. The CDR3 reads CASSSGGAGNTIYF. The CDR3 nucleotides are TGTGCCAGCAGTTCGGGGGGTGCCGGAAACACCATATATTTT.